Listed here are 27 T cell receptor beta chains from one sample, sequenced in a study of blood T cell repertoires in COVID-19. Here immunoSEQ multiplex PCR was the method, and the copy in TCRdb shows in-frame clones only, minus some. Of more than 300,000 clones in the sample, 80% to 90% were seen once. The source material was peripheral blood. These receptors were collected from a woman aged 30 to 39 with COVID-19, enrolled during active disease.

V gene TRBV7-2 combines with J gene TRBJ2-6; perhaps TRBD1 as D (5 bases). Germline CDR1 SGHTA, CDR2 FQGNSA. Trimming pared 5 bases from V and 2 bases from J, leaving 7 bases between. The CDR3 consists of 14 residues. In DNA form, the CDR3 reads TGTGCCAGCAGCCTACAGGCTGGGGCCAACGTCCTGACTTTC. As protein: CASSLQAGANVLTF.

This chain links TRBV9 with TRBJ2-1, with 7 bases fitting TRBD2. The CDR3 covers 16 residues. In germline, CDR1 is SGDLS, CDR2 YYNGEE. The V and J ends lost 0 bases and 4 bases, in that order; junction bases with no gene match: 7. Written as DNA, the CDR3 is TGTGCCAGCAGCGTAGCCTCTAGCGGCAGATACAATGAGCAGTTCTTC. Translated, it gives CASSVASSGRYNEQFF.

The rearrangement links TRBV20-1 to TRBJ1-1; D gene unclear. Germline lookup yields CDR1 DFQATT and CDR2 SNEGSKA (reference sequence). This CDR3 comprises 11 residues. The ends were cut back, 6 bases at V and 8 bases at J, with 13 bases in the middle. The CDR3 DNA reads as TGCAGTGCGGTAGGACTCTCCGAAGCTTTCTTT. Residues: CSAVGLSEAFF.

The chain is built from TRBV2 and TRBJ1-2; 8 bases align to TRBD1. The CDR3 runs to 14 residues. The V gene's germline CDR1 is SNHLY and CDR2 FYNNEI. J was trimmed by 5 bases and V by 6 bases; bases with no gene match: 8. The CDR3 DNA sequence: TGTGCCAGCAGGGGATTCGACAGGGGATATGGCTACACCTTC. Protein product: CASRGFDRGYGYTF.

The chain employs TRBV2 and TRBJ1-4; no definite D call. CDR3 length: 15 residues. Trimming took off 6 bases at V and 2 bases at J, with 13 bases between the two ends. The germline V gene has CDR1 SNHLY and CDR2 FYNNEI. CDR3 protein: CASSYRSGTNEKLFF. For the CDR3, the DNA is TGTGCCAGCAGCTATAGATCGGGTACTAATGAAAAACTGTTTTTT.

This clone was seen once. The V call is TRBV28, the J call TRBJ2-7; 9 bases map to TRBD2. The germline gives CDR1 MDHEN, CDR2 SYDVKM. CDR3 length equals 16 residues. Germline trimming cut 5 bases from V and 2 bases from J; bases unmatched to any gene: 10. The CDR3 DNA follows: TGTGCCAGCAGTCCCTGGGGCGGGAGGGCCGCCTACGAGCAGTACTTC. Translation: CASSPWGGRAAYEQYF.

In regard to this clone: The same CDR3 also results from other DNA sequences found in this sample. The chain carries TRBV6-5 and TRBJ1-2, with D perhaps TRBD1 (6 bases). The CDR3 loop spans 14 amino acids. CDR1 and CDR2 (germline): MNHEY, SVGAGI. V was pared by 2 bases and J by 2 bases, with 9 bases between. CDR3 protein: CASSYGRGNYGYTF. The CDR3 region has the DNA TGTGCCAGCAGTTACGGCAGGGGAAACTATGGCTACACCTTC.

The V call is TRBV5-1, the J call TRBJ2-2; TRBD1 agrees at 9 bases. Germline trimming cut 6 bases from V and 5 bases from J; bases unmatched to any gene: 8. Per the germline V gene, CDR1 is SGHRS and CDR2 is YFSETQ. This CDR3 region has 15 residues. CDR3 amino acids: CASNPDRGGTGELFF. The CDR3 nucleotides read TGCGCCAGCAACCCGGACAGGGGAGGAACCGGGGAGCTGTTTTTT.

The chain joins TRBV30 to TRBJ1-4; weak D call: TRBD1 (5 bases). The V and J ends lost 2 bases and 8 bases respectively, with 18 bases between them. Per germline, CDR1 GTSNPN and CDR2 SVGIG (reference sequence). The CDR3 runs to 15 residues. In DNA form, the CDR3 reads TGTGCCTGGAGTCGTTCCCCTCGGGGGGGAGAAAAACTGTTTTTT. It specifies CAWSRSPRGGEKLFF. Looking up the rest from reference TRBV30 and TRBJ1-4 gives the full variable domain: SQTIHQWPATLVQPVGSPLSLECTVEGTSNPNLYWYRQAAGRGLQLLFYSVGIGQISSEVPQNLSASRPQDRQFILSSKKLLLSDSGFYLCAWSRSPRGGEKLFFGSGTQLSVL.

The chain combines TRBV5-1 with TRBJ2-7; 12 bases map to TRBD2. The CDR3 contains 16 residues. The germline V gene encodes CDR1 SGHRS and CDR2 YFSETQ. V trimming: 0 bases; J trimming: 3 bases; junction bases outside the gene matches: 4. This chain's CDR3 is CASSLGLAGGNYEQYF. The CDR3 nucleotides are TGCGCCAGCAGCTTGGGGCTAGCGGGAGGGAACTACGAGCAGTACTTC.

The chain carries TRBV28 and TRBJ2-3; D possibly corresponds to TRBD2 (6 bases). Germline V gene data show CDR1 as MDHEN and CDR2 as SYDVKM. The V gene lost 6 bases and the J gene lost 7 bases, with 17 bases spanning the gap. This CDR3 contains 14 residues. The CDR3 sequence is CASRRGGGVNTQYF. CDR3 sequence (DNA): TGTGCCAGCAGGAGGGGAGGTGGTGTAAATACGCAGTATTTT.

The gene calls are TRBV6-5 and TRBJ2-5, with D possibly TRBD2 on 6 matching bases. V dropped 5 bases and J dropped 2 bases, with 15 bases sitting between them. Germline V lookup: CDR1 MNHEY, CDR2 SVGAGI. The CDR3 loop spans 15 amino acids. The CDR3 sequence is CASSRPSRGQETQYF. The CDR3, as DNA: TGTGCCAGCAGTCGCCCTTCCCGGGGGCAAGAGACCCAGTACTTC.

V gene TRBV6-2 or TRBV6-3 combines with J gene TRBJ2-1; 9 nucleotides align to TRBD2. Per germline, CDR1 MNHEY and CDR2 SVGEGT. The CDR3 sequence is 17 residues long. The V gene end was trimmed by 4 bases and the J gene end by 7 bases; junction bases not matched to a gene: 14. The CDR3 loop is CASSLRRSGREQNEQFF. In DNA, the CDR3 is TGTGCCAGCAGTTTACGGCGTAGCGGGAGAGAACAAAATGAGCAGTTCTTC.

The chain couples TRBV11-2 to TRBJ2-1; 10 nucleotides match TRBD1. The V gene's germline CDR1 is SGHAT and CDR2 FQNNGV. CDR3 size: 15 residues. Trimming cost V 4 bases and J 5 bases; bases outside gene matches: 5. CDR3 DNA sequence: TGTGCCAGCAGCTCCCCCGGGACAGGGGACAATGAGCAGTTCTTC. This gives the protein CASSSPGTGDNEQFF.

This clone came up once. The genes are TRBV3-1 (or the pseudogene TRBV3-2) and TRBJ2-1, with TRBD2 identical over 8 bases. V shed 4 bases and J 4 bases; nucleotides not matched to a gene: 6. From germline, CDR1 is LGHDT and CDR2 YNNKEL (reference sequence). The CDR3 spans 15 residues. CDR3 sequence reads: CASSRERGLYNEQFF. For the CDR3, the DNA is TGTGCCAGCAGCCGCGAGCGGGGGTTATACAATGAGCAGTTCTTC.

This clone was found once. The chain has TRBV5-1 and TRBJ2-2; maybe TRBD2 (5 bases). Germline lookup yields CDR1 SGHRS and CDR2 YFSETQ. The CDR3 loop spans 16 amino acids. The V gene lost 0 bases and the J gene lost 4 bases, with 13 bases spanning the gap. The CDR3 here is CASSLVVTEATGELFF. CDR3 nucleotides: TGCGCCAGCAGCTTGGTCGTTACGGAGGCCACCGGGGAGCTGTTTTTT.

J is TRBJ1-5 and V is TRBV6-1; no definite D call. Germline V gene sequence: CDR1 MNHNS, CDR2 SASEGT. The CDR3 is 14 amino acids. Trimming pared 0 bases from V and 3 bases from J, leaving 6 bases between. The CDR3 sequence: CASSEAGLNQPQHF. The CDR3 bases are TGTGCCAGCAGTGAAGCGGGCCTCAATCAGCCCCAGCATTTT.

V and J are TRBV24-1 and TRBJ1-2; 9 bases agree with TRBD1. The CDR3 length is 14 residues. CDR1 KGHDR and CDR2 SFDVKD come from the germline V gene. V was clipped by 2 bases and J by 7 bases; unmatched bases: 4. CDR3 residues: CATSDWDREGGYTF. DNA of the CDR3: TGTGCCACCAGTGATTGGGACAGGGAGGGTGGCTACACCTTC.

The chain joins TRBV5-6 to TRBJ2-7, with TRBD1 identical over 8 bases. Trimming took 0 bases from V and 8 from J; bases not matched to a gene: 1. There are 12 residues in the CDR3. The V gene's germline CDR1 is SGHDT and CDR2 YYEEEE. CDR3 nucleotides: TGTGCCAGCAGCTTGGGGACAGGGCAGCAGTACTTC. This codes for CASSLGTGQQYF.

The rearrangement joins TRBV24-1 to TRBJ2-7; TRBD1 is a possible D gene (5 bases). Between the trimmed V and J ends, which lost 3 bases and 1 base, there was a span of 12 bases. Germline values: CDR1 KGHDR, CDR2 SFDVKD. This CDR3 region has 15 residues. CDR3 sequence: CATSDVADNSYEQYF. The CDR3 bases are TGTGCCACCAGTGATGTGGCGGACAATTCCTACGAGCAGTACTTC.

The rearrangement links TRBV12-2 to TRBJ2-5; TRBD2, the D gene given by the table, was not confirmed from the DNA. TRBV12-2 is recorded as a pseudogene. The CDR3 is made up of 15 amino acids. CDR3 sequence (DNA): TGTGCAAGTCGCTTAGTTGGGCGGGAGGTGGAGACCCAGTACTTC. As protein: CASRLVGREVETQYF.

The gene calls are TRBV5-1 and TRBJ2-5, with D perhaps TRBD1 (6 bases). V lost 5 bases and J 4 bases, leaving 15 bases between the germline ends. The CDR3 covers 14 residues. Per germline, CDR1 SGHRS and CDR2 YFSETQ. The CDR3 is CASRKWVRGETQYF. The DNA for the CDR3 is TGCGCCAGCAGAAAATGGGTCAGGGGAGAGACCCAGTACTTC.

The CDR3 coding sequence is TGCGCCAGCAGCGAGACAACCTCCTACCGGGACATACAATCACCCCTCCACTTT. Translating gives CASSETTSYRDIQSPLHF. The chain is built from TRBV4-1 and TRBJ1-6, with TRBD1 as a possible D gene (6 bases). CDR3 length: 18 amino acids. Germline V gene sequence: CDR1 MGHRA, CDR2 YSYEKL. Trimming took 5 bases from V and 10 from J, leaving 27 bases between them.

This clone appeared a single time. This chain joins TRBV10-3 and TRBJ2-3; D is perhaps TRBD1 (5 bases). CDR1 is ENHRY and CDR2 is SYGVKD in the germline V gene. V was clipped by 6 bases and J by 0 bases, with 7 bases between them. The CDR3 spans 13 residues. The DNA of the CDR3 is TGTGCCATCAGGGACAAGAGCACAGATACGCAGTATTTT. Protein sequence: CAIRDKSTDTQYF.

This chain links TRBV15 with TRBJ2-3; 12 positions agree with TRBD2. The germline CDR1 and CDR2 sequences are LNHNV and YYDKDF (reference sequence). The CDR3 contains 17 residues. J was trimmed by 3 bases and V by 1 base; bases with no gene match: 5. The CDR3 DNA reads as TGTGCCACCAGCAGAGGGCTAGCGGGAGGGAGGACAGATACGCAGTATTTT. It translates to CATSRGLAGGRTDTQYF.

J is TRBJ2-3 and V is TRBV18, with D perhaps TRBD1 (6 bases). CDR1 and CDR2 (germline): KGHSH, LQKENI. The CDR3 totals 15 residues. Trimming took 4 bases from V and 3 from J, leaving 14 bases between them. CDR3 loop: CASSRGLQGTDTQYF. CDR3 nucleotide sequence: TGTGCCAGCTCACGGGGGCTTCAAGGAACAGATACGCAGTATTTT.

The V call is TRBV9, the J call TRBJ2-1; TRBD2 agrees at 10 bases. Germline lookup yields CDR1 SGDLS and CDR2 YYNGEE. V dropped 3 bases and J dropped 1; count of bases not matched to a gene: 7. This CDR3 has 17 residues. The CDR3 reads CASSDPGLAISYNEQFF. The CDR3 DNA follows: TGTGCCAGCAGCGACCCGGGACTAGCGATTTCCTACAATGAGCAGTTCTTC.